This T cell receptor (beta chain) came from a study of blood T cells in healthy people across ages. Across the study: When template switching was applied, about one barcoded beta molecule was captured per two T cells. Study-wide results and limits: In older individuals, TCR beta diversity per million T cells was lower, falling roughly linearly with age.

A second PCR of about 7 to 11 cycles used a sample-barcoded 5' primer and a J-beta primer mix. TCRdb itself ran the 5' RACE reads through MiXCR, one entry per CDR3 protein. The table has about 930,000 distinct CDR3 sequences, just under 30% seen once; the top ten hold approximately 10%. After removal of 6 bases from V and 4 bases from J, the junction contained 11 bases not matched to a gene. The CDR3 contains 16 residues. On this clonotype itself: Its specificity is unknown.

This sample also appeared in a second study, on T cells of mothers and their children. That report adds: Healthy Caucasian mothers, a few in number, and their six children were the donors. Every mother produced more than 8 million TCR beta CDR3 reads, whereas every child provided several million.

The rearrangement links TRBV12-3 or TRBV12-4 to TRBJ1-2; 10 nucleotides agree with TRBD1. Material for sequencing was blood. The clonotype was recovered from a woman aged 35 to 49 in good health. CDR3 protein: CASSRAGTGVGYGYTF. The CDR3 DNA reads TGTGCCAGCAGCCGGGCGGGGACAGGGGTTGGCTATGGCTACACCTTC.